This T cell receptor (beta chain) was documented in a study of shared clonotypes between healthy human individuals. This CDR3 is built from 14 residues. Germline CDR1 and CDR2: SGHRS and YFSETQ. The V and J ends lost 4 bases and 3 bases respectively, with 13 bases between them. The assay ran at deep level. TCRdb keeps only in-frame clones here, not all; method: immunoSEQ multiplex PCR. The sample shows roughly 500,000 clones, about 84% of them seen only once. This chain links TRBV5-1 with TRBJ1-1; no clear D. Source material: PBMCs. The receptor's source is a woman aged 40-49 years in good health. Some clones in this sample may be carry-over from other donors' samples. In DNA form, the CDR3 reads TGCGCCAGCAGCACCTCGGGCACGCACACTGAAGCTTTCTTT. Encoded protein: CASSTSGTHTEAFF.